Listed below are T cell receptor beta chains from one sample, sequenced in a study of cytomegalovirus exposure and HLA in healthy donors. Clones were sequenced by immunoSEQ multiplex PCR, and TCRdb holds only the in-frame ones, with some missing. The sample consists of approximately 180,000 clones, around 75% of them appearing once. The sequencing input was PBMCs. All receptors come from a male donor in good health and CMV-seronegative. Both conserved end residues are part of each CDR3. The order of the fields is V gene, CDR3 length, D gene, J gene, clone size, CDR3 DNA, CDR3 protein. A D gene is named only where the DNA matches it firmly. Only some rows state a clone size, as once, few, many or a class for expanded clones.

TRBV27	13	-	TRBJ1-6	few	TGTGCCAGCAGTTTGTCTATACGATCACCCCTCCACTTT	CASSLSIRSPLHF
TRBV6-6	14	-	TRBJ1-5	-	TGTGCCAGCCACAGAAACAGGGGCAATCAGCCCCAGCATTTT	CASHRNRGNQPQHF
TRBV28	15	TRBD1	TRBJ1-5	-	TGTGCCAGCAGGCAACCGGGACAGGTAGATCAGCCCCAGCATTTT	CASRQPGQVDQPQHF
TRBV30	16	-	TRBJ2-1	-	TGTGCCTGGAGTGTACGATACGGGGGAGTAAAGGATGAGCAGTTCTTC	CAWSVRYGGVKDEQFF
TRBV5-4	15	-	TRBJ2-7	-	TGTGCCAGCAGCTTAGGTCGGGGTCCGGGCTACGAGCAGTACTTC	CASSLGRGPGYEQYF
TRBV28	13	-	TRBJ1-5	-	TGTGCCAGCACCGAAGGGAGCGGGGCGCCTGGGCATTTT	CASTEGSGAPGHF
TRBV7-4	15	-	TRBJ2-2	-	TGTGCCAGCAGCTTAGAAGAACGGTGGTCCGGGGAGCTGTTTTTT	CASSLEERWSGELFF
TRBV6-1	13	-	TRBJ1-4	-	TGTGCCAGCAGTCCCTTGAACTGGGAAAAACTGTTTTTT	CASSPLNWEKLFF
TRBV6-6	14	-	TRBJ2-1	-	TGTGCCAGCAGAGTTCTTAGCTCCTACAATGAGCAGTTCTTC	CASRVLSSYNEQFF
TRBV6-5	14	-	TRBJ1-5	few	TGTGCCAGCAGTTACTCCGGGGGGGGACAGCCCCAGCATTTT	CASSYSGGGQPQHF
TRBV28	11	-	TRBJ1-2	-	TGTGCCAGCAGTTCCAACTCTCAGGGTGGGTTC	CASSSNSQGGF
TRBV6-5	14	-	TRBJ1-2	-	TGTGCCAGCAGCCTAGGACAGTCCGACTATGGCTACACCTTC	CASSLGQSDYGYTF
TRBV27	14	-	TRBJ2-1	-	TGTGCCAGCGGGTTATGGGCGGGATACAATGAGCAGTTCTTC	CASGLWAGYNEQFF
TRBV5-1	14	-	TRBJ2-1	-	TGCGCCAGCATCCGGACAGTGGCAAGCAATGAGCAGTTCTTC	CASIRTVASNEQFF
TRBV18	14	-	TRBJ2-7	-	TGTGCCAGCTCACCCCGACAGGACAGCTACGAGCAGTACTTC	CASSPRQDSYEQYF
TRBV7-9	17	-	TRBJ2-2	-	TGTGCCAGCAGCCCCTCGGCCGGGGGTGTGGGGACCGGGGAGCTGTTTTTT	CASSPSAGGVGTGELFF
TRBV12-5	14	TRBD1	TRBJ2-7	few	TGTGCTAGTGGGATACAGGGGTATCCCTACGAGCAGTACTTC	CASGIQGYPYEQYF
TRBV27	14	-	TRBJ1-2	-	TGTGCCAGCAGTTCTGCCGGGTTCGACTATGGCTACACCTTC	CASSSAGFDYGYTF
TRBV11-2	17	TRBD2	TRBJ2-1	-	TGTGCCAGCAGCTTATGGGAGGGGCCCCCCTCCTACAATGAGCAGTTCTTC	CASSLWEGPPSYNEQFF
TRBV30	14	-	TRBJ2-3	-	TGTGCCTGGAGAGACTGGACGGACTTAGATACGCAGTATTTT	CAWRDWTDLDTQYF
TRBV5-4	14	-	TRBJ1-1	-	TGTGCCAGCAGTTCCCGGACAGCTCCCACTGAAGCTTTCTTT	CASSSRTAPTEAFF
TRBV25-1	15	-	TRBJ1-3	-	TGTGCCAGCAGTGCGGCGGGAAGCTCTGGAAACACCATATATTTT	CASSAAGSSGNTIYF
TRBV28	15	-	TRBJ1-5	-	TGTGCCAGCAGTTTATCTGGCAGGGACTGGCAGCCCCAGCATTTT	CASSLSGRDWQPQHF
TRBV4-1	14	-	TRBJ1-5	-	TGCGCCAGCAGCCAAGTAGGGGTCCGAGAGCCCCAGCATTTT	CASSQVGVREPQHF
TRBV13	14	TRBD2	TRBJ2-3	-	TGTGCCAGCAGCTTAATACGGGAGGGCGATACGCAGTATTTT	CASSLIREGDTQYF